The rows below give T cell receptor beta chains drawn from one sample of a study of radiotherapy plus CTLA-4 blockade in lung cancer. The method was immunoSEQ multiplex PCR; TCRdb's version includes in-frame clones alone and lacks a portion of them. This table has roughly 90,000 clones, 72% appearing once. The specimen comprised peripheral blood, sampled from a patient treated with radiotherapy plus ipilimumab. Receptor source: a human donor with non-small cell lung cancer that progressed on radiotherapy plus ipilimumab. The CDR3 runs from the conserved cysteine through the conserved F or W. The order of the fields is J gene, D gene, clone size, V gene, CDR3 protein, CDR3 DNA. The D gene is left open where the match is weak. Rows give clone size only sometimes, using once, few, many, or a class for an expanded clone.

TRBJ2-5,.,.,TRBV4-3,CASSQEIAELETQYF,TGCGCCAGCAGCCAGGAAATAGCGGAGTTGGAGACCCAGTACTTC
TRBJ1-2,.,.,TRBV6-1,CASSERLGAVNYGYTF,TGTGCCAGCAGTGAACGATTGGGAGCAGTTAACTATGGCTACACCTTC
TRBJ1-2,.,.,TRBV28,CASSPPGDSLINYGYTF,TGTGCCAGCAGTCCCCCAGGGGACTCCCTTATTAACTATGGCTACACCTTC
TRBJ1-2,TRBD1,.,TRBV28,CASSPQGTYGYTF,TGTGCCAGCAGTCCACAGGGGACCTATGGCTACACCTTC
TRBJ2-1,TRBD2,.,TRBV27,CASSYLAGGPNEQFF,TGTGCCAGCAGTTACTTAGCGGGAGGGCCGAATGAGCAGTTCTTC
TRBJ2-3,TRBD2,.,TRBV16,CASSQSLAGGTDTQYF,TGTGCCAGCAGCCAATCGCTAGCGGGTGGCACAGATACGCAGTATTTT
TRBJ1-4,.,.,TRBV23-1,CASSEQGYVNEKLFF,TGCGCCAGCAGTGAACAGGGCTACGTTAATGAAAAACTGTTTTTT
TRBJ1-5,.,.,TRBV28,CASSQESEHF,TGTGCCAGCAGTCAAGAGTCAGAGCATTTT
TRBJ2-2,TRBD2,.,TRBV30,CAWSASGGLVTGELFF,TGTGCCTGGAGTGCGAGCGGGGGTCTTGTGACCGGGGAGCTGTTTTTT
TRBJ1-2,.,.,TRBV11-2,CASSRDSRTGYTF,TGTGCCAGCAGTCGGGACTCACGAACCGGCTACACCTTC
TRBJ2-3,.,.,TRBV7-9,CASSALVTGDTDTQYF,TGTGCCAGCAGCGCCCTGGTGACAGGAGACACAGATACGCAGTATTTT
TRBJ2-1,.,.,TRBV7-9,CASGTAGSYNEQFF,TGTGCCAGCGGGACGGCGGGCTCCTACAATGAGCAGTTCTTC
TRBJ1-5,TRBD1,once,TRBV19,CASSPWTGGLNQPQHF,TGTGCCAGTAGTCCATGGACAGGGGGCCTCAATCAGCCCCAGCATTTT
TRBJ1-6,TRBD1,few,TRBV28,CASFRDSTNSPLHF,TGTGCCAGCTTTCGGGACAGCACGAATTCACCCCTCCACTTT
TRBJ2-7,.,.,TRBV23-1,CASSRIVRVEGCSSYEQYF,TGCGCCAGCAGTCGGATTGTCAGGGTTGAAGGATGCAGCTCCTACGAGCAGTACTTC
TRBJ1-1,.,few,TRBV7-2,CASSPGHTNTEAFF,TGTGCCAGCAGCCCGGGGCACACGAACACTGAAGCTTTCTTT
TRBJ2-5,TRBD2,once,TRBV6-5,CASSYIKLAGEETQYF,TGTGCCAGCAGTTACATTAAACTAGCGGGAGAAGAGACCCAGTACTTC
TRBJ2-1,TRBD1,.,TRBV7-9,CASSADRGVHNEQFF,TGTGCCAGCAGCGCGGACAGGGGGGTCCACAATGAGCAGTTCTTC
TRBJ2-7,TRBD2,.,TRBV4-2,CASSQDLRSGDTYEQYF,TGTGCCAGCAGCCAGGACCTCAGGAGCGGGGATACCTACGAGCAGTACTTC
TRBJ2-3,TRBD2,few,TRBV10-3,CAISETSSGESTQYF,TGTGCCATCAGTGAAACCTCTAGCGGGGAGTCTACGCAGTATTTT